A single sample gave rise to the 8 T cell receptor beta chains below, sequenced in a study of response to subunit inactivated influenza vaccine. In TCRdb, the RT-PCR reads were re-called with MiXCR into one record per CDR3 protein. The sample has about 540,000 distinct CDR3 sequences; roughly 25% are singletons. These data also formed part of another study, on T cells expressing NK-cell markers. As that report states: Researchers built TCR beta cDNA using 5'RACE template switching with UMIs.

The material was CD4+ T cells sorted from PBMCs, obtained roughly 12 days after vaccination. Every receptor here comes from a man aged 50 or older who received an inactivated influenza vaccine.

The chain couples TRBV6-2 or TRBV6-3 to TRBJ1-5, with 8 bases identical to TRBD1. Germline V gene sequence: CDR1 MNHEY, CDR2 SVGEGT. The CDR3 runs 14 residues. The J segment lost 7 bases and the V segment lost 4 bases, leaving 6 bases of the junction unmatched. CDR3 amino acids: CASSWTGMGQPQHF. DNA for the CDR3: TGTGCCAGCAGTTGGACAGGGATGGGGCAGCCCCAGCATTTT.

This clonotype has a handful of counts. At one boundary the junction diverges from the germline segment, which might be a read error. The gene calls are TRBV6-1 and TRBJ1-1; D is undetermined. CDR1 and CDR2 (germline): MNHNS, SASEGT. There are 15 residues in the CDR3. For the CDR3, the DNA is TGTGCCAGCAGGGAAGACCACAACATGAACACTGAAGCTTTCTTT. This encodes CASREDHNMNTEAFF.

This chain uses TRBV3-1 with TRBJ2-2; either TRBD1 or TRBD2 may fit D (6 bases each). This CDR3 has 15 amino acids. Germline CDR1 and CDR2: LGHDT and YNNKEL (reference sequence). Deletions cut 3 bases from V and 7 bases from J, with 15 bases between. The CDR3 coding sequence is TGTGCCAGCAGCCAGGGGGCGGGGAGCGGCGGGGAGCTGTTTTTT. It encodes CASSQGAGSGGELFF. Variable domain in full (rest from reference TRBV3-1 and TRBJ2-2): DTAVSQTPKYLVTQMGNDKSIKCEQNLGHDTMYWYKQDSKKFLKIMFSYNNKELIINETVPNRFSPKSPDKAHLNLHINSLELGDSAVYFCASSQGAGSGGELFFGEGSRLTVL.

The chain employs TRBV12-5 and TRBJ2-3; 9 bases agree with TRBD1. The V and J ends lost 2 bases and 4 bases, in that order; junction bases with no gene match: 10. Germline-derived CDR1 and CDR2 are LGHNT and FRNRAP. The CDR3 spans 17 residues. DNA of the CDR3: TGTGCTAGTGGTTTGACACTGACAGGGGGTCACCCAGATACGCAGTATTTT. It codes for CASGLTLTGGHPDTQYF.

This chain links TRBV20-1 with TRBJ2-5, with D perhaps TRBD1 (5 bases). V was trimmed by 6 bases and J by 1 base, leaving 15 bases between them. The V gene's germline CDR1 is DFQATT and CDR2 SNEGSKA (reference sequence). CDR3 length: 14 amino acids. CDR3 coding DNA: TGCAGTGCAGTTACTCAGGGTTTCCAAGAGACCCAGTACTTC. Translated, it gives CSAVTQGFQETQYF.

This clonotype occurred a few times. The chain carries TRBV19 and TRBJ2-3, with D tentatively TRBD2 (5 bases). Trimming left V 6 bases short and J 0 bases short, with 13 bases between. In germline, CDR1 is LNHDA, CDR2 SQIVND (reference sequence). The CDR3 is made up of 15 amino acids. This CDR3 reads CASRTNSWSTDTQYF. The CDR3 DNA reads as TGTGCCAGTAGGACTAATAGTTGGAGCACAGATACGCAGTATTTT.

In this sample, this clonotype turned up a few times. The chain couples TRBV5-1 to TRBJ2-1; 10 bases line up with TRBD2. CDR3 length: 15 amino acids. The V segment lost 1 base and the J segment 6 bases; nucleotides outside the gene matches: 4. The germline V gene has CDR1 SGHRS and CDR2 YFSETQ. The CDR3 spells CASSLLGLASNEQFF. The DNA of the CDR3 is TGCGCCAGCAGCTTGTTGGGACTAGCGTCCAATGAGCAGTTCTTC.

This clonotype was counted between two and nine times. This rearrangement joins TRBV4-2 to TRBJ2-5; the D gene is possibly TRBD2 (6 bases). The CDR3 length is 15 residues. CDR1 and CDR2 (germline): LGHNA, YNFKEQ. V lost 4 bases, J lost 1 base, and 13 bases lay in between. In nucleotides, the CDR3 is TGTGCCAGCAGCCGGACGGCGGGGAGCCAAGAGACCCAGTACTTC. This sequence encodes CASSRTAGSQETQYF.